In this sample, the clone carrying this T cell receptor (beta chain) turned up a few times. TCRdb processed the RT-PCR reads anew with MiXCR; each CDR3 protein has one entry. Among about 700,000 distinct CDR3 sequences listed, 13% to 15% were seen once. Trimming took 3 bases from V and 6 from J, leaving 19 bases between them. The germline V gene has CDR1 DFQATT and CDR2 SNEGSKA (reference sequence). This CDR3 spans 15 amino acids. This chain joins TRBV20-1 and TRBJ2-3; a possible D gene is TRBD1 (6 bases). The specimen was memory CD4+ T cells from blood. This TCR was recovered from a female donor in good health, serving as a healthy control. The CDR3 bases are TGCAGTGCTAGCCCCCCTAGGTGGGGGCGGGATACGCAGTATTTT. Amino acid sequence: CSASPPRWGRDTQYF.